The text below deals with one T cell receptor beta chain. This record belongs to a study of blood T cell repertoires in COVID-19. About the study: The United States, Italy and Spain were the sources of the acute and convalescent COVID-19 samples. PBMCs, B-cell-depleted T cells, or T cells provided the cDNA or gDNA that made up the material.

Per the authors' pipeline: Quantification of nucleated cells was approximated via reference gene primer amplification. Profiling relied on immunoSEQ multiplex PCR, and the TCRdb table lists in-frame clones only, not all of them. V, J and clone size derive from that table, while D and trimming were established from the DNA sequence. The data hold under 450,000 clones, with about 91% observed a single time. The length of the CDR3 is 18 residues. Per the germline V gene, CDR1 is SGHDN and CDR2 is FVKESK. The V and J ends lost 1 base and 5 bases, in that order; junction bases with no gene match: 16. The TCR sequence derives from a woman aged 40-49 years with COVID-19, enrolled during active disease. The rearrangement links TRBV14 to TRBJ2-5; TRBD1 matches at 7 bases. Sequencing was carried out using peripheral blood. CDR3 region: CASSQVIRQGWPLETQYF. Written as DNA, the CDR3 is TGTGCCAGCAGCCAAGTTATTAGACAGGGTTGGCCTTTGGAGACCCAGTACTTC.